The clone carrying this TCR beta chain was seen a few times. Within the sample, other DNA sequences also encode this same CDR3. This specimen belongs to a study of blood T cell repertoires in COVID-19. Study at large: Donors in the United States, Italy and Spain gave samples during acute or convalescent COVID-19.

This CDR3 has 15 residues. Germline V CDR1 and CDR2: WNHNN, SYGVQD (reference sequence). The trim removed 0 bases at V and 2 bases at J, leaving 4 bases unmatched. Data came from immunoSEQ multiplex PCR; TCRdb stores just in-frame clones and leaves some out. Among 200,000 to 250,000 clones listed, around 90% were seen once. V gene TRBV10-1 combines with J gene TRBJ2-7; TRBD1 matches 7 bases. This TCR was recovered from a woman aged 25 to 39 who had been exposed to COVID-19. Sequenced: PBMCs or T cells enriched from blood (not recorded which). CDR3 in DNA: TGCGCCAGCAGTGAGTCCGGGGACAGAGCCTACGAGCAGTACTTC. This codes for CASSESGDRAYEQYF.